This T cell receptor beta chain was sequenced for a study of OX40 agonist ivuxolimab in advanced cancers. Study-level results: Low normalized T-cell clonal expansion was also seen in some nonresponders. Compared with CD4+, CD8+ T cells on average had more expanded clones.

With V trimmed by 5 bases and J by 3 bases, 5 bases remained unmatched. This CDR3 contains 15 residues. Germline V gene sequence: CDR1 KGHSH, CDR2 LQKENI. As regards this clone: The antigen remains undetermined.

Generated by immunoSEQ multiplex PCR, the TCRdb table keeps only in-frame clones and is missing some. The repertoire consists of tens of thousands of clones, with approximately 84% occurring once and the leading ten covering around 1.8%. Sequenced here: CD4+ or CD8+ T cells sorted from blood, sampled in a trial of the OX40 agonist ivuxolimab. The chain combines TRBV18 with TRBJ2-1, with 9 bases that match TRBD2. The receptor comes from an adult with an advanced solid tumor such as melanoma, head and neck, liver or kidney cancer. The CDR3 spells CASSTLTSGYNEQFF. For the CDR3, the DNA is TGTGCCAGCTCAACCTTGACTAGCGGCTACAATGAGCAGTTCTTC.